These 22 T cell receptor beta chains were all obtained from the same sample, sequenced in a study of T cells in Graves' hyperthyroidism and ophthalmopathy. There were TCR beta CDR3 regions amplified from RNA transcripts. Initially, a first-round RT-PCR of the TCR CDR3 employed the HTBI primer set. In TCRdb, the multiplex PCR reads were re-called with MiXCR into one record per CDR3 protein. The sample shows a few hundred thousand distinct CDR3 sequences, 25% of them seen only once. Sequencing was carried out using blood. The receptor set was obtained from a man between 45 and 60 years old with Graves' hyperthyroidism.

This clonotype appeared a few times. CDR3 sequence: CARSSGGFDEQYF. DNA of the CDR3: TGTGCCAGATCCTCGGGGGGCTTTGACGAGCAGTACTTC. This sequence joins TRBV30 and TRBJ2-7, with D perhaps matching TRBD2 (7 bases). This CDR3 is built from 13 residues. Germline V gives CDR1 GTSNPN, CDR2 SVGIG (reference sequence). Trimming took 8 bases from V and 5 from J, leaving 19 bases between them.

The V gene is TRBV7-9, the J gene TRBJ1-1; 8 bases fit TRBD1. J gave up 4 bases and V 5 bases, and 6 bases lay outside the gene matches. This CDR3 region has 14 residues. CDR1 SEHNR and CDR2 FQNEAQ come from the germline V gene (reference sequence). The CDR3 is CASSTGQGGTEAFF. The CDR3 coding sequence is TGTGCCAGCAGCACAGGACAGGGAGGCACTGAAGCTTTCTTT.

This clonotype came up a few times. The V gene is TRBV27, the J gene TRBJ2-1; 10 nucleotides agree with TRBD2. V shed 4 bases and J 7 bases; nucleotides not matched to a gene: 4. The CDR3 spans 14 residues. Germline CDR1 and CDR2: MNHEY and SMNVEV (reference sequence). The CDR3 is CASSSWTSGNEQFF. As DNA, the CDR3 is TGTGCCAGCAGTTCCTGGACTAGCGGAAATGAGCAGTTCTTC.

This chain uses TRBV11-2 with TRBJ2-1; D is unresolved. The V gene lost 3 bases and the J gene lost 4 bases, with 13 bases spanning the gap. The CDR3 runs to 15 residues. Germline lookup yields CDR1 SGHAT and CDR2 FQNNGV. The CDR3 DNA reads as TGTGCCAGCAGCTTGGTCGGCGTGGGGTACAATGAGCAGTTCTTC. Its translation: CASSLVGVGYNEQFF.

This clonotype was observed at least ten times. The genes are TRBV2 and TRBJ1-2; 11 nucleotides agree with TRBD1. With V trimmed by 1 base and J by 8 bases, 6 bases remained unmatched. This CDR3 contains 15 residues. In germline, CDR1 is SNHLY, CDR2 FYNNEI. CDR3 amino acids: CASSEEGTGGWGYTF. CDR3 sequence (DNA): TGTGCCAGCAGTGAAGAAGGGACAGGGGGTTGGGGCTACACCTTC.

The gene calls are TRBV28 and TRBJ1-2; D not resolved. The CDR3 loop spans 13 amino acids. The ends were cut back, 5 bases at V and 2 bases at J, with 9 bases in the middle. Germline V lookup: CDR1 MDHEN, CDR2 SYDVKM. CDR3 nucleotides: TGTGCCAGCAGTAGCCCGCAGAACTATGGCTACACCTTC. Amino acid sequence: CASSSPQNYGYTF.

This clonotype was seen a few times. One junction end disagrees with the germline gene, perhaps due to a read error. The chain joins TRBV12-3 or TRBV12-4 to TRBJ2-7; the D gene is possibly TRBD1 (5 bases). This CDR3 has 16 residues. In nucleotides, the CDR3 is TGTGGCAGCAGTCCCGCCCCCGCAGGGAATTCCTACGAGCAGTACTTC. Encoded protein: CGSSPAPAGNSYEQYF.

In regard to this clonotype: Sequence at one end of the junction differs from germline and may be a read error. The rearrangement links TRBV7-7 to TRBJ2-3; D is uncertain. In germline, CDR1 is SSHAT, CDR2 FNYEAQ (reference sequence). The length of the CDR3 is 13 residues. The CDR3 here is CASSSSAGDMQYF. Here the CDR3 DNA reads TGTGCCAGCAGCTCCTCGGCCGGAGATATGCAGTATTTT.

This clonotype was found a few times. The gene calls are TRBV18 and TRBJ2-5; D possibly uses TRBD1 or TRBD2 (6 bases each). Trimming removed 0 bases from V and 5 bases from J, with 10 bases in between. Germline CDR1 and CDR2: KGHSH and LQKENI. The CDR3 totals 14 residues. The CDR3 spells CASSPPVGGETQYF. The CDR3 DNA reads TGTGCCAGCTCACCACCGGTCGGGGGCGAGACCCAGTACTTC.

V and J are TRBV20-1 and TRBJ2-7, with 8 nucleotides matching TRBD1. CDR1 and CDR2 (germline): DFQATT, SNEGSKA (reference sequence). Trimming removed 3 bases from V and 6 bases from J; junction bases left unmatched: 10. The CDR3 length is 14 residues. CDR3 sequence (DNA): TGCAGTGCTAGCCACGGGACAGGCTCGGGCGAGCAGTACTTC. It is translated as CSASHGTGSGEQYF.

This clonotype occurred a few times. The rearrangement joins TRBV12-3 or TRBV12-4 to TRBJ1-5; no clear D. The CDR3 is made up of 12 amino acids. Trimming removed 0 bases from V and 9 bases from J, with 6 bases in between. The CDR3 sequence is CASSLAPLPQHF. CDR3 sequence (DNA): TGTGCCAGCAGTTTAGCCCCTCTGCCCCAGCATTTT.

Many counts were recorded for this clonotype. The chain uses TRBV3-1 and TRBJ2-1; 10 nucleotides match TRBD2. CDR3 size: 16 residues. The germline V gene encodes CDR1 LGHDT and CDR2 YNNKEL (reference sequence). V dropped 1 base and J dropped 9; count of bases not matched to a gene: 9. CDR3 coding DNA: TGTGCCAGCAGCCAAGCTCTTGGACTAGCGGTTTCTGAGCAGTTCTTC. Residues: CASSQALGLAVSEQFF.

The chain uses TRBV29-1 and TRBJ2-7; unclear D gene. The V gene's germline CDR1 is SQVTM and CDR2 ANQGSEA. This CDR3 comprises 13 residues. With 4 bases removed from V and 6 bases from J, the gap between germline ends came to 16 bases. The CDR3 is CSVVFPIFSEQYF. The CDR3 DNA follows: TGCAGCGTTGTTTTTCCAATTTTCTCCGAGCAGTACTTC.

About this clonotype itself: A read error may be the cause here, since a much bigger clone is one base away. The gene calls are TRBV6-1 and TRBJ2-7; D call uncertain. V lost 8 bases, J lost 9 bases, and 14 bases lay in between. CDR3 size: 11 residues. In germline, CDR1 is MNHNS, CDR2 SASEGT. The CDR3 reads CASSTGRGQYF. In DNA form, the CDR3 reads TGTGCCAGCTCAACCGGCAGAGGGCAGTACTTC.

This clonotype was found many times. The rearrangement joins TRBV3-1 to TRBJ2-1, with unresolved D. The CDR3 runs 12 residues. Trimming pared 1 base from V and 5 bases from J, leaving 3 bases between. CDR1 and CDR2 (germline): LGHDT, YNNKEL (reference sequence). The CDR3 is CASSQVDNEQFF. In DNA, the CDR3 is TGTGCCAGCAGCCAAGTAGACAATGAGCAGTTCTTC.

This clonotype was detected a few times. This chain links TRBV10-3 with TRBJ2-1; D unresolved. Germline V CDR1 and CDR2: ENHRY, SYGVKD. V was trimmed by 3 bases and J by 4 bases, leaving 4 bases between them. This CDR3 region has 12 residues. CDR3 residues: CAISEGYNEQFF. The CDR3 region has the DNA TGTGCCATCAGTGAAGGTTACAATGAGCAGTTCTTC.

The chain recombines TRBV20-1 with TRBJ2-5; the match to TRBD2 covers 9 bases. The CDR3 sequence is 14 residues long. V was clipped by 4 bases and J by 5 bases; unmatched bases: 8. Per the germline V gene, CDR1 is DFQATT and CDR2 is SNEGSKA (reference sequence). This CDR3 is CSATLAGVIETQYF. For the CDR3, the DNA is TGCAGTGCTACATTAGCGGGAGTTATTGAGACCCAGTACTTC.

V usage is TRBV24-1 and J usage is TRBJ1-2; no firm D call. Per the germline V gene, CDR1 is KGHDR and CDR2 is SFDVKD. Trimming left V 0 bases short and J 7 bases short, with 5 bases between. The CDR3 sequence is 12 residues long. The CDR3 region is CATSDLVVGYTF. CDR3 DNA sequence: TGTGCCACCAGTGATTTGGTGGTTGGCTACACCTTC.

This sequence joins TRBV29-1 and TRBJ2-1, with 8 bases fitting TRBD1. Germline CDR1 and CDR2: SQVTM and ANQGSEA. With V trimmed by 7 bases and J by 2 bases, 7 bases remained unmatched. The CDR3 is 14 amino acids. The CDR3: CSGSGGKAYNEQFF. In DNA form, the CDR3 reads TGCAGCGGTTCAGGGGGCAAGGCCTACAATGAGCAGTTCTTC.

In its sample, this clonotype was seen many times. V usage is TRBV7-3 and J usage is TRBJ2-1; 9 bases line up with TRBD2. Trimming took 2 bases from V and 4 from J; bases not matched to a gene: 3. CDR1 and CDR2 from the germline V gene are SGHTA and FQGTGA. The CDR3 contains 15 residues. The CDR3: CASSLGAGGYNEQFF. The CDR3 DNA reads TGTGCCAGCAGCTTAGGGGCGGGAGGGTACAATGAGCAGTTCTTC.

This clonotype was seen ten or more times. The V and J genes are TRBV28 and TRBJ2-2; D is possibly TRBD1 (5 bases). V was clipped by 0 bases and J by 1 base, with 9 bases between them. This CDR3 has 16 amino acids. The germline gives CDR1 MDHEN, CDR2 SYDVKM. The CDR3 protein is CASSLWSRENTGELFF. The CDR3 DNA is TGTGCCAGCAGTTTATGGTCCAGGGAGAACACCGGGGAGCTGTTTTTT.

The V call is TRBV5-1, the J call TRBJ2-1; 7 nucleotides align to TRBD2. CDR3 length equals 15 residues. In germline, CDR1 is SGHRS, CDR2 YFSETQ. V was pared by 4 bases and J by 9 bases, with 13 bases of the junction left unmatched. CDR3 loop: CASSPGRAAGTEQFF. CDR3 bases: TGCGCCAGCAGCCCGGGGAGGGCAGCGGGAACTGAGCAGTTCTTC.